A selection of T cell receptor beta chains follows, all from one sample in a study of cytomegalovirus exposure and HLA in healthy donors. Produced via immunoSEQ multiplex PCR; TCRdb's table is partial and in-frame only. The sample shows 55,000 to 80,000 clones, and roughly 2.7% sits with its ten largest clones. Sequencing was performed on PBMCs. These receptors all stem from a man aged 35 to 55 in good health and CMV-seronegative. Both conserved end residues are part of each CDR3. A D gene is named only where the DNA matches it firmly.

d_call | j_call | v_call | cdr3_nt | cdr3_aa
TRBD1 | TRBJ2-2 | TRBV6-5 | TGTGCCAGCCTAAAATCAGGGGGCCGTACCGGGGAGCTGTTTTTT | CASLKSGGRTGELFF
TRBD2 | TRBJ2-1 | TRBV9 | TGTGCCAGCAGCGTAGGTGCAGCGGGGACGTACAATGAGCAGTTCTTC | CASSVGAAGTYNEQFF
- | TRBJ2-7 | TRBV5-1 | TGCGCCAGCAGCTTGCTGAGCGCCTACGAGCAGTACTTC | CASSLLSAYEQYF
- | TRBJ2-1 | TRBV5-6 | TGTGCCAGCAGCTTGGTAGTTAGCGGAGCCGACAATGAGCAGTTCTTC | CASSLVVSGADNEQFF
- | TRBJ2-2 | TRBV29-1 | TGCAGCGCTTCAGAGGGAAACACCGGGGAGCTGTTTTTT | CSASEGNTGELFF
- | TRBJ1-1 | TRBV7-9 | TGTGCCAGCAGCTTAGCTATGGCGAACACTGAAGCTTTCTTT | CASSLAMANTEAFF
- | TRBJ2-5 | TRBV6-1 | TGTGCCAGCAGTTCACAGGGACAAGAGACCCAGTACTTC | CASSSQGQETQYF
- | TRBJ1-2 | TRBV5-1 | TGCGCCAGCAGCTTGTCAAATTATGGCTACACCTTC | CASSLSNYGYTF
- | TRBJ2-7 | TRBV5-1 | TGCGCCAGCAGCTTAGCCCAGGGCGAGCAGTACTTC | CASSLAQGEQYF
TRBD1 | TRBJ1-5 | TRBV6-1 | TGTGCCAGCAGTGAAGCCTCGGGGACAGGCCTTCAGCCCCAGCATTTT | CASSEASGTGLQPQHF
- | TRBJ2-1 | TRBV5-1 | TGCGCCAGCAGCTTCGACATCAATGAGCAGTTCTTC | CASSFDINEQFF
TRBD1 | TRBJ1-6 | TRBV19 | TGTGCCAGTAGTAAAAACCGGGACAGAGGACATTCACCCCTCCACTTT | CASSKNRDRGHSPLHF
TRBD1 | TRBJ2-2 | TRBV19 | TGTGCCAGTACCGGGACAGGGGCCGGGGAGCTGTTTTTT | CASTGTGAGELFF
- | TRBJ1-1 | TRBV13 | TGTGCCAGCAGTCCCGTTCGTACTGAAGCTTTCTTT | CASSPVRTEAFF
- | TRBJ1-6 | TRBV28 | TGTGCCAGCAGGACGGAGTATAATTCACCCCTCCACTTT | CASRTEYNSPLHF
TRBD1 | TRBJ1-1 | TRBV6-1 | TGTGCCAGCAGTGAAGACACAGGGGGAATCACTGAAGCTTTCTTT | CASSEDTGGITEAFF
- | TRBJ1-4 | TRBV6-5 | TGTGCCAGCAGACTGGGGACACTCGATAATGAAAAACTGTTTTTT | CASRLGTLDNEKLFF
- | TRBJ1-1 | TRBV30 | TGTGCCTGGAGGGGGGTCGGGGGGAGAGCTTTCTTT | CAWRGVGGRAFF
TRBD2 | TRBJ2-5 | TRBV11-2 | TGTGCCAGCAGTCTCTCCCTAGCGGGGGCACAAGAGACCCAGTACTTC | CASSLSLAGAQETQYF
- | TRBJ1-4 | TRBV19 | TGTGCCAGCGATAGGGCGGGTGAAAAACTGTTTTTT | CASDRAGEKLFF
- | TRBJ2-5 | TRBV7-2 | TGTGCCAGCAGCCCAGGGGGGACAGAGACCCAGTACTTC | CASSPGGTETQYF
TRBD1 | TRBJ1-2 | TRBV5-1 | TGCGCCAGCAGCTCGGAGGACAGGGGGAGTGGCTACACCTTC | CASSSEDRGSGYTF
- | TRBJ1-4 | TRBV7-9 | TGTGCCAGCAGCCGAGACAGCCCAACTAATGAAAAACTGTTTTTT | CASSRDSPTNEKLFF
- | TRBJ1-5 | TRBV18 | TGTGCCAGCTCACAATCCGGTGACAATCAGCCCCAGCATTTT | CASSQSGDNQPQHF
- | TRBJ1-1 | TRBV7-2 | TGTGCCAGCAGCTTAAACCCACAGGGTTCCCCGAACACTGAAGCTTTCTTT | CASSLNPQGSPNTEAFF
TRBD1 | TRBJ1-5 | TRBV28 | TGTGCCAGCAGTGTCCGGGACAGGTTTCAGCCCCAGCATTTT | CASSVRDRFQPQHF
TRBD2 | TRBJ2-7 | TRBV5-1 | TGCGCCAGCAGCTTGGGGGAACTAGCGGGGTTGGACGAGCAGTACTTC | CASSLGELAGLDEQYF
TRBD2 | TRBJ2-3 | TRBV7-2 | TGTGCCAGCAGCTTACAGGCGGGGGGTACAGATACGCAGTATTTT | CASSLQAGGTDTQYF